These 31 T cell receptor beta chains were sequenced from one sample in a study of CD8+ T cells in alopecia areata. Extraction of RNA preceded its reverse transcription into cDNA, which served as the sequencing template. The method was immunoSEQ multiplex PCR; TCRdb's version includes in-frame clones alone and lacks a portion of them. This sample has about 140,000 clones, with roughly 62% found just once. The sequencing used CD4+ T cells sorted from blood, collected at week 0. These receptor sequences come from a human donor with alopecia areata.

The rearrangement links TRBV18 to TRBJ1-1, with 7 bases matching TRBD1. Looked up from germline, CDR1 is KGHSH and CDR2 is LQKENI. J lost 7 bases, V lost 2 bases, and 4 bases had no gene match. The CDR3 is 13 amino acids. The CDR3 loop reads CASSPWQGDEAFF. In DNA, the CDR3 is TGTGCCAGCTCACCATGGCAGGGGGATGAAGCTTTCTTT.

V gene TRBV18 combines with J gene TRBJ2-1, with a possible D match to TRBD2 (6 bases). The CDR3 extends over 16 amino acids. The germline CDR1 and CDR2 sequences are KGHSH and LQKENI. Trimming took 2 bases from V and 1 from J, leaving 12 bases between them. CDR3 in DNA: TGTGCCAGCTCACCATCTATGCGGGGTTCCTACAATGAGCAGTTCTTC. It is translated as CASSPSMRGSYNEQFF.

This clone was recorded a few times. The J gene is TRBJ1-4, the V gene TRBV29-1; TRBD1 aligns across 8 bases. Trimming removed 7 bases from V and 0 bases from J; junction bases left unmatched: 1. CDR3 size: 13 residues. Germline-derived CDR1 and CDR2 are SQVTM and ANQGSEA. The CDR3 sequence is CSAGQATNEKLFF. The CDR3, as DNA: TGCAGCGCGGGACAGGCAACTAATGAAAAACTGTTTTTT.

The V and J genes are TRBV7-9 and TRBJ2-2; weak D call: TRBD1 (6 bases). CDR3 length: 14 residues. With 5 bases removed from V and 1 base from J, the gap between germline ends came to 8 bases. Looked up from germline, CDR1 is SEHNR and CDR2 is FQNEAQ (reference sequence). The CDR3 DNA follows: TGTGCCAGCAGCATACAGGGGAACACCGGGGAGCTGTTTTTT. Encoded protein: CASSIQGNTGELFF. Full variable domain (missing parts from reference TRBV7-9 and TRBJ2-2): DTGVSQNPRHKITKRGQNVTFRCDPISEHNRLYWYRQTLGQGPEFLTYFQNEAQLEKSRLLSDRFSAERPKGSFSTLEIQRTEQGDSAMYLCASSIQGNTGELFFGEGSRLTVL.

This chain uses TRBV29-1 with TRBJ1-4; unclear D gene. This CDR3 region has 11 residues. Germline CDR1 SQVTM, CDR2 ANQGSEA. The germline V and J ends were trimmed by 4 bases and 8 bases, with 8 bases remaining between them. CDR3 coding DNA: TGCAGCGTTGCTTCTGGGGAAAAACTGTTTTTT. Translating it yields CSVASGEKLFF.

The chain carries TRBV5-1 and TRBJ2-7, with D hard to call. The V gene lost 1 base and the J gene lost 2 bases, with 10 bases spanning the gap. CDR3 length equals 14 residues. CDR1 is SGHRS and CDR2 is YFSETQ in the germline V gene. This chain's CDR3 is CASSLSGSPYEQYF. The CDR3 DNA is TGCGCCAGCAGCTTGTCGGGCTCCCCCTACGAGCAGTACTTC. Based on the CDR3 plus reference TRBV5-1 and TRBJ2-7, the full variable domain is KAGVTQTPRYLIKTRGQQVTLSCSPISGHRSVSWYQQTPGQGLQFLFEYFSETQRNKGNFPGRFSGRQFSNSRSEMNVSTLELGDSALYLCASSLSGSPYEQYFGPGTRLTVT.

The chain uses TRBV5-1 and TRBJ1-6; tentative D call: TRBD1 (6 bases). Per the germline V gene, CDR1 is SGHRS and CDR2 is YFSETQ. V lost 5 bases to trimming and J lost 8 bases, with 17 bases between them. The CDR3 spans 15 residues. The DNA for the CDR3 is TGCGCCAGCAGGTTGACGGACAGTGCAGATTCACCCCTCCACTTT. Protein product: CASRLTDSADSPLHF.

The V and J genes are TRBV23-1 and TRBJ2-1; no definite D call. TRBV23-1 is sorted into the ORF group, with uncertain function. Trimming took 0 bases from V and 8 from J, leaving 2 bases between them. This CDR3 contains 11 residues. CDR3 nucleotide sequence: TGCGCCAGCAGTCAATCGGATGAGCAGTTCTTC. This translates into CASSQSDEQFF.

Only one count was recorded for this clone. The chain uses TRBV4-2 and TRBJ2-2; D unresolved. Germline assignment: CDR1 LGHNA and CDR2 YNFKEQ. V dropped 0 bases and J dropped 1 base, with 6 bases sitting between them. The CDR3 runs 15 residues. CDR3 in DNA: TGTGCCAGCAGCCAAGATTCGAAGAACACCGGGGAGCTGTTTTTT. It translates to CASSQDSKNTGELFF.

This clone was observed a handful of times. CDR3 sequence: CASSLSPNTGNTEAFF. CDR3 bases: TGTGCCAGCAGTTTATCACCCAATACAGGGAACACTGAAGCTTTCTTT. V and J are TRBV27 and TRBJ1-1, with a possible D match to TRBD1 (5 bases). This CDR3 is 16 amino acids long. Germline CDR1 MNHEY, CDR2 SMNVEV (reference sequence). V dropped 0 bases and J dropped 1 base, with 12 bases sitting between them.

The chain couples TRBV30 to TRBJ2-7; 9 nucleotides agree with TRBD2. Germline V gene data show CDR1 as GTSNPN and CDR2 as SVGIG (reference sequence). This CDR3 comprises 15 residues. V lost 0 bases to trimming and J lost 2 bases; unmatched junction nucleotides: 5. DNA of the CDR3: TGTGCCTGGAGTGTCCGGACTAGCGTACCCTACGAGCAGTACTTC. It yields the protein CAWSVRTSVPYEQYF.

The chain recombines TRBV14 with TRBJ1-1; D ambiguous. Germline CDR1 and CDR2: SGHDN and FVKESK. V was clipped by 4 bases and J by 1 base, with 10 bases between them. The CDR3 covers 14 residues. The DNA of the CDR3 is TGTGCCAGCAGCCTGGTAGCGGGGAACACTGAAGCTTTCTTT. This codes for CASSLVAGNTEAFF.

This chain joins TRBV4-2 and TRBJ1-1; unclear D gene. CDR1 and CDR2 (germline): LGHNA, YNFKEQ. There are 15 residues in the CDR3. The V and J ends lost 1 base and 1 base respectively, with 10 bases between them. In DNA form, the CDR3 reads TGTGCCAGCAGCCAAGGTAGGACGGGGAACACTGAAGCTTTCTTT. Translated, it gives CASSQGRTGNTEAFF.

This chain links TRBV4-3 with TRBJ2-2; 7 bases are a match to TRBD1. The CDR3 has 15 residues. V was pared by 4 bases and J by 5 bases, with 7 bases of the junction left unmatched. CDR1 is LGHNA, CDR2 YSLEER, per germline. The CDR3 DNA follows: TGCGCCAGCAGCCCCCCCGCCAGGGGGACCGGGGAGCTGTTTTTT. Its translation is CASSPPARGTGELFF.

The CDR3 reads CASSFGSDYGEQYF. In DNA form, the CDR3 reads TGTGCCAGCAGCTTCGGCTCAGATTACGGGGAGCAGTACTTC. V usage is TRBV7-2 and J usage is TRBJ2-7; no firm D call. The CDR3 has 14 amino acids. Trimming took 3 bases from V and 7 from J, leaving 16 bases between them. CDR1 is SGHTA, CDR2 FQGNSA, per germline. Drawing the rest from reference TRBV7-2 and TRBJ2-7, the complete variable domain is GAGVSQSPSNKVTEKGKDVELRCDPISGHTALYWYRQSLGQGLEFLIYFQGNSAPDKSGLPSDRFSAERTGGSVSTLTIQRTQQEDSAVYLCASSFGSDYGEQYFGPGTRLTVT.

Of note for this clone: The identical CDR3 is also encoded by other nucleotide sequences in the sample. The chain couples TRBV5-1 to TRBJ2-7; unclear D gene. The V gene lost 2 bases and the J gene lost 3 bases, with 3 bases spanning the gap. The germline V gene has CDR1 SGHRS and CDR2 YFSETQ. This CDR3 is 11 amino acids long. CDR3: CASSLDYEQYF. In DNA form, the CDR3 reads TGCGCCAGCAGCTTAGACTACGAGCAGTACTTC.

The CDR3 protein is CASSESGTGANEQYF. CDR3 nucleotide sequence: TGCGCCAGCAGTGAGTCTGGGACAGGAGCAAACGAGCAGTACTTC. The rearrangement links TRBV10-1 to TRBJ2-7, with 8 bases aligning to TRBD1. Germline-derived CDR1 and CDR2 are WNHNN and SYGVQD (reference sequence). CDR3 length: 15 residues. V dropped 0 bases and J dropped 5; count of bases not matched to a gene: 6.

V is TRBV30 and J is TRBJ2-7, with a weak D call TRBD1 (6 bases). The V and J ends lost 3 bases and 6 bases respectively, with 21 bases between them. This CDR3 spans 15 amino acids. The germline CDR1 and CDR2 sequences are GTSNPN and SVGIG (reference sequence). The CDR3 DNA sequence: TGTGCCTGGAGGACCTTTCCGGGACAAGGACGCGAGCAGTACTTC. Encoded protein: CAWRTFPGQGREQYF.

The chain is built from TRBV5-4 and TRBJ1-2; 7 bases fit TRBD1. V lost 4 bases to trimming and J lost 7 bases; unmatched junction nucleotides: 7. The germline V gene has CDR1 SGHNT and CDR2 YYREEE (reference sequence). The CDR3 consists of 13 residues. In DNA form, the CDR3 reads TGTGCCAGCAGCCTAGACAGGGCGGGTGGCTACACCTTC. This gives the protein CASSLDRAGGYTF.

The chain carries TRBV5-6 and TRBJ2-5; 7 bases line up with TRBD1. This CDR3 spans 14 amino acids. Germline lookup yields CDR1 SGHDT and CDR2 YYEEEE. V was clipped by 4 bases and J by 5 bases; unmatched bases: 8. The CDR3 sequence: CASSPTGSSETQYF. The CDR3 nucleotides are TGTGCCAGCAGCCCGACAGGGTCAAGCGAGACCCAGTACTTC.

The rearrangement joins TRBV19 to TRBJ1-5, with D hard to call. The germline V and J ends were trimmed by 3 bases and 6 bases, with 9 bases remaining between them. Per the germline V gene, CDR1 is LNHDA and CDR2 is SQIVND (reference sequence). The CDR3 extends over 13 amino acids. Here the CDR3 reads CASSIQLRQPQHF. The DNA of the CDR3 is TGTGCCAGTAGTATCCAGTTGCGTCAGCCCCAGCATTTT.

Worth noting for this clone: The same CDR3 also results from other DNA sequences found in this sample. V gene TRBV5-1 combines with J gene TRBJ1-6; 9 nucleotides agree with TRBD1. CDR1 SGHRS and CDR2 YFSETQ come from the germline V gene. This CDR3 region has 14 residues. V shed 5 bases, J shed 10 bases, and the junction held 7 bases outside the gene matches. The CDR3 DNA reads TGCGCCAGCAGTCCCGGGACAGGGAACTCACCCCTCCACTTT. Its protein is CASSPGTGNSPLHF.

The chain has TRBV30 and TRBJ2-1; 7 nucleotides agree with TRBD1. The CDR3 contains 14 residues. Per germline, CDR1 GTSNPN and CDR2 SVGIG (reference sequence). V trimming: 5 bases; J trimming: 7 bases; junction bases outside the gene matches: 11. CDR3 bases: TGTGCCTGGGCAGAGGCCGGGACAGAGAATGAGCAGTTCTTC. It is translated as CAWAEAGTENEQFF.

The V call is TRBV29-1, the J call TRBJ1-2, with unresolved D. V was shortened by 3 bases and J by 0 bases, with 5 bases between the two germline ends. The CDR3 is 12 residues long. Per germline, CDR1 SQVTM and CDR2 ANQGSEA. CDR3 region: CSVEAANYGYTF. The DNA for the CDR3 is TGCAGCGTTGAGGCAGCTAACTATGGCTACACCTTC.

The J gene is TRBJ2-5, the V gene TRBV18, with D unclear. The CDR3 covers 11 residues. Germline lookup yields CDR1 KGHSH and CDR2 LQKENI. V was clipped by 4 bases and J by 4 bases, with 4 bases between them. CDR3 coding DNA: TGTGCCAGCTCACGGGGAGAGACCCAGTACTTC. As protein: CASSRGETQYF.

This clone came up a few times. The gene calls are TRBV6-5 and TRBJ1-3; 8 bases are a match to TRBD1. J lost 8 bases, V lost 5 bases, and 8 bases had no gene match. CDR1 is MNHEY, CDR2 SVGAGI, per germline. There are 14 residues in the CDR3. The CDR3 region is CASSPLGQGHTIYF. The CDR3 DNA is TGTGCCAGCAGTCCCCTCGGACAGGGCCACACCATATATTTT.

This clone was detected only a few times. This sequence joins TRBV10-3 and TRBJ2-7; 10 nucleotides match TRBD1. This CDR3 is 12 amino acids long. Germline assignment: CDR1 ENHRY and CDR2 SYGVKD. With V trimmed by 6 bases and J by 7 bases, 3 bases remained unmatched. CDR3 sequence: CAIRRTGGEQYF. CDR3 DNA sequence: TGTGCCATCAGGCGGACAGGGGGAGAGCAGTACTTC.

The chain employs TRBV7-2 and TRBJ2-5; D is undetermined. This CDR3 contains 17 residues. With 3 bases removed from V and 5 bases from J, the gap between germline ends came to 22 bases. CDR1 is SGHTA and CDR2 is FQGNSA in the germline V gene. This chain's CDR3 is CASSFSPSDGFGETQYF. CDR3 DNA sequence: TGTGCCAGCAGCTTCTCCCCTTCGGACGGGTTCGGGGAGACCCAGTACTTC.

This clone has a handful of counts. The rearrangement uses TRBV7-2 and TRBJ2-7; 10 positions agree with TRBD2. CDR1 and CDR2 (germline): SGHTA, FQGNSA. V trimming: 0 bases; J trimming: 5 bases; junction bases outside the gene matches: 4. The CDR3 is 15 residues long. CDR3 loop: CASSLALAGRDEQYF. CDR3 in DNA: TGTGCCAGCAGCTTAGCACTAGCGGGGCGTGACGAGCAGTACTTC.

Note on this clone: This sample includes further DNA sequences coding for the same CDR3. This chain uses TRBV6-5 with TRBJ2-2; tentatively, D is TRBD2 (6 bases). The CDR3 has 13 amino acids. The germline CDR1 and CDR2 sequences are MNHEY and SVGAGI. Trimming took off 8 bases at V and 3 bases at J, with 10 bases between the two ends. The CDR3 DNA is TGTGCCAGCCGCGGGACGGACACCGGGGAGCTGTTTTTT. It is translated as CASRGTDTGELFF.

The genes are TRBV19 and TRBJ2-7; D is unclear. V was shortened by 3 bases and J by 1 base, with 10 bases between the two germline ends. This CDR3 is 14 amino acids long. Germline CDR1 and CDR2: LNHDA and SQIVND (reference sequence). The CDR3 DNA is TGTGCCAGTAGTATTGACCGCCTATCCTACGAGCAGTACTTC. Translation: CASSIDRLSYEQYF.